This T cell receptor beta chain was recorded in a study of T cell changes during pregnancy in multiple sclerosis. Libraries were prepared by immunoSEQ multiplex PCR; TCRdb keeps only in-frame clonotypes and omits some of them. This sample has around 38,000 clones, with more than 85% found just once. The germline CDR1 and CDR2 sequences are SGHAT and FQNNGV. The CDR3 consists of 15 residues. The V gene lost 4 bases and the J gene lost 1 base, with 10 bases spanning the gap. The material was CD8+ T cells from peripheral blood mononuclear cells, obtained in the third trimester of pregnancy. V is TRBV11-2 and J is TRBJ2-2; the D is unclear. The clonotype comes from a female donor with multiple sclerosis, enrolled in a pregnancy study. This CDR3 is CASSSKTGNTGELFF. The DNA of the CDR3 is TGTGCCAGCAGCTCTAAGACTGGGAACACCGGGGAGCTGTTTTTT.